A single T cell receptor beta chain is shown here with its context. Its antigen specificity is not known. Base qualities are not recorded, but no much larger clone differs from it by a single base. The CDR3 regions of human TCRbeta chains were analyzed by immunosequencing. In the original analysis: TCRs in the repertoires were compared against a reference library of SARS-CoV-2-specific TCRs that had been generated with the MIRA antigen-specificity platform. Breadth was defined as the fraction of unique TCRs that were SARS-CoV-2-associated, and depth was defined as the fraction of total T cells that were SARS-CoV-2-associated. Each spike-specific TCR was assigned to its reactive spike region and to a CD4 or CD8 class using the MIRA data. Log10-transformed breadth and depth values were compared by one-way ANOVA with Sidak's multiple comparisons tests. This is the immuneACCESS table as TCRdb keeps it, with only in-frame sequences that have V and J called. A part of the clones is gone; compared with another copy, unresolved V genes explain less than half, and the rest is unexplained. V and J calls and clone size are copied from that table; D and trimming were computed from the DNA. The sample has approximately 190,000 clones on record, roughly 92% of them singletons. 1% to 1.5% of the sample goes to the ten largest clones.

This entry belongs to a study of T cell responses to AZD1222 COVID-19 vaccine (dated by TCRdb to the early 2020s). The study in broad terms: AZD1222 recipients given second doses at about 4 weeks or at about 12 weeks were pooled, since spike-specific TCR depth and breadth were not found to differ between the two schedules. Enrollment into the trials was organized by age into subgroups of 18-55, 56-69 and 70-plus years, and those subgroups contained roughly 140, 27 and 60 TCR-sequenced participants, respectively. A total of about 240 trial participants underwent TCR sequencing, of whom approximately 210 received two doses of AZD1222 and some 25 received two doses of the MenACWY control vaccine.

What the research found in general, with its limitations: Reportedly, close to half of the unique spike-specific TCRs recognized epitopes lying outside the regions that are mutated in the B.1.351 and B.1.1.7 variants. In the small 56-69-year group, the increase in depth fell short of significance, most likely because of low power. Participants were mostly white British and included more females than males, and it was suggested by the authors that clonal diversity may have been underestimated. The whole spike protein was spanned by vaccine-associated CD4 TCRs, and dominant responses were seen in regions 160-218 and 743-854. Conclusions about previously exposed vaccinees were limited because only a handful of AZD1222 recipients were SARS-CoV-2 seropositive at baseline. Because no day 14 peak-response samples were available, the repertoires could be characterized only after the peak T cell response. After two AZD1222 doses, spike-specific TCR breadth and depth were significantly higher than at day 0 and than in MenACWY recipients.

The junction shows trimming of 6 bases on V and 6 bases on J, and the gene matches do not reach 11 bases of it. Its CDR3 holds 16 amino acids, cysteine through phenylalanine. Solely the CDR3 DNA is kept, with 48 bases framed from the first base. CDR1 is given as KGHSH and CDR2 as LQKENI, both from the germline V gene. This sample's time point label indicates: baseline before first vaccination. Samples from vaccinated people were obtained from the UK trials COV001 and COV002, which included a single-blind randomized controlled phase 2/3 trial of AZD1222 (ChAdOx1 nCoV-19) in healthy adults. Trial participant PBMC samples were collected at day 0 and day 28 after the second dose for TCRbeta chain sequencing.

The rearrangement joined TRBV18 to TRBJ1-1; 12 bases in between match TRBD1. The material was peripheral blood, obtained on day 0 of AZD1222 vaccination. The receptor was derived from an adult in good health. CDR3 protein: CASSPPGQGAFAEAFF. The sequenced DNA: TGTGCCAGCTCCCCGCCGGGACAGGGGGCCTTCGCTGAAGCTTTCTTT.